These 23 T cell receptor beta chains were all obtained from the same sample, sequenced in a study of OX40 agonist ivuxolimab in advanced cancers. Measured with immunoSEQ multiplex PCR; TCRdb has only the in-frame clones, and not every one. Seen here are 25,000 to 35,000 clones, roughly 87% observed once, and the top ten hold about 15%. This specimen consisted of CD4+ or CD8+ T cells sorted from blood, obtained in a trial of the OX40 agonist ivuxolimab. All receptors derive from an adult with an advanced solid tumor such as melanoma, head and neck, liver or kidney cancer.

The chain joins TRBV7-6 to TRBJ2-5; 8 nucleotides align to TRBD2. The CDR3 has 15 residues. Germline values: CDR1 SGHVS, CDR2 FNYEAQ. Germline trimming cut 5 bases from V and 1 base from J; bases unmatched to any gene: 6. The CDR3 reads CASSPYTSGQETQYF. The CDR3, as DNA: TGTGCCAGCAGCCCCTATACTAGCGGCCAAGAGACCCAGTACTTC.

The rearrangement uses TRBV7-9 and TRBJ2-7; the D is unclear. CDR3 length equals 15 residues. Germline V gene sequence: CDR1 SEHNR, CDR2 FQNEAQ (reference sequence). With 3 bases removed from V and 1 base from J, the gap between germline ends came to 13 bases. CDR3 sequence: CASSFISGLSYEQYF. The CDR3 DNA reads as TGTGCCAGCAGCTTCATTTCTGGGCTATCCTACGAGCAGTACTTC.

The V call is TRBV28, the J call TRBJ2-7, with D possibly being TRBD1 or TRBD2 (5 bases each). In germline, CDR1 is MDHEN, CDR2 SYDVKM. V lost 6 bases and J lost 6, with 15 bases in between. The length of the CDR3 is 13 residues. This chain's CDR3 is CASRGTEATEQYF. CDR3 nucleotides: TGTGCCAGCAGAGGGACGGAGGCTACCGAGCAGTACTTC.

This clone turned up a few times. The V and J genes are TRBV7-8 and TRBJ1-2; 11 nucleotides match TRBD1. The CDR3 is 14 amino acids. The V gene's germline CDR1 is SGHVS and CDR2 FQNEAQ. V gave up 1 base and J gave up 8 bases; unmatched junction bases: 3. The CDR3 bases are TGTGCCAGCAGCTTAGGGGGACAGGGGGGCGGCTACACCTTC. Amino acid sequence: CASSLGGQGGGYTF.

The V and J genes are TRBV5-1 and TRBJ2-3; 7 bases line up with TRBD2. Germline assignment: CDR1 SGHRS and CDR2 YFSETQ. The CDR3 spans 15 residues. V was clipped by 4 bases and J by 4 bases; unmatched bases: 9. Written as DNA, the CDR3 is TGCGCCAGCAGCCCCTCTGGCGGGAGAGCAGATACGCAGTATTTT. Its protein is CASSPSGGRADTQYF.

V is TRBV9 and J is TRBJ2-7; TRBD1 agrees at 10 bases. Per the germline V gene, CDR1 is SGDLS and CDR2 is YYNGEE. Trimming cost V 2 bases and J 4 bases; bases outside gene matches: 6. The length of the CDR3 is 15 residues. CDR3 amino acids: CASSVGTGVGYEQYF. Here the CDR3 DNA reads TGTGCCAGCAGCGTGGGGACAGGGGTTGGATACGAGCAGTACTTC.

The chain has TRBV9 and TRBJ2-1; TRBD2 aligns across 11 bases. Germline assignment: CDR1 SGDLS and CDR2 YYNGEE. Trimming cost V 0 bases and J 0 bases; bases outside gene matches: 5. The CDR3 totals 18 residues. In DNA, the CDR3 is TGTGCCAGCAGCGTAGCTGGGACTAGCGGAAGCTCCTACAATGAGCAGTTCTTC. Its protein is CASSVAGTSGSSYNEQFF.

The V and J genes are TRBV9 and TRBJ2-7; D uncertain. Germline CDR1 is SGDLS and CDR2 is YYNGEE. Between the trimmed V and J ends, which lost 0 bases and 2 bases, there was a span of 15 bases. The CDR3 covers 16 residues. The CDR3 reads CASSVGRTPNPYEQYF. Written as DNA, the CDR3 is TGTGCCAGCAGCGTAGGTCGGACCCCAAACCCCTACGAGCAGTACTTC.

The V gene is TRBV7-2, the J gene TRBJ1-2, with TRBD1 matching 8 bases. The CDR3 runs 16 residues. Germline CDR1 and CDR2: SGHTA and FQGNSA. V trimming: 0 bases; J trimming: 2 bases; junction bases outside the gene matches: 5. CDR3 coding DNA: TGTGCCAGCAGCTTAGCATCCGGGACAGGCAACTATGGCTACACCTTC. Protein: CASSLASGTGNYGYTF.

The chain joins TRBV9 to TRBJ2-7, with 10 bases identical to TRBD1. Germline CDR1 SGDLS, CDR2 YYNGEE. The CDR3 consists of 12 residues. The V and J ends lost 2 bases and 7 bases, in that order; junction bases with no gene match: 0. CDR3 loop: CASSVGQGEQYF. The CDR3 DNA reads TGTGCCAGCAGCGTGGGACAGGGGGAGCAGTACTTC.

The V call is TRBV28, the J call TRBJ2-7, with D possibly being TRBD2 (6 bases). Germline CDR1 reads MDHEN; CDR2 reads SYDVKM. V was pared by 2 bases and J by 4 bases, with 9 bases between. CDR3 length: 13 amino acids. The CDR3 nucleotides read TGTGCCAGCAGTTTAACGGGGAGGTACGAGCAGTACTTC. Residues: CASSLTGRYEQYF.

This sequence joins TRBV27 and TRBJ2-7; D gene unclear. The germline gives CDR1 MNHEY, CDR2 SMNVEV (reference sequence). The CDR3 extends over 13 amino acids. The V gene lost 6 bases and the J gene lost 1 base, with 10 bases spanning the gap. The CDR3, as DNA: TGTGCCAGCAGCCGTACACGATCCTACGAGCAGTACTTC. This codes for CASSRTRSYEQYF.

This rearrangement joins TRBV28 to TRBJ1-2; the D is unclear. CDR3 length: 12 amino acids. The germline V gene has CDR1 MDHEN and CDR2 SYDVKM. Trimming pared 5 bases from V and 5 bases from J, leaving 9 bases between. CDR3 sequence: CASSEDGYGYTF. CDR3 nucleotide sequence: TGTGCCAGCAGTGAAGACGGATATGGCTACACCTTC.

The genes are TRBV27 and TRBJ1-5, with D unresolved. Germline CDR1 MNHEY, CDR2 SMNVEV (reference sequence). Trimming took 8 bases from V and 7 from J, leaving 21 bases between them. The CDR3 contains 15 residues. CDR3 protein: CASGVGSGPGQPQHF. In DNA, the CDR3 is TGTGCCAGCGGAGTCGGAAGTGGCCCTGGGCAGCCCCAGCATTTT.

The chain employs TRBV28 and TRBJ2-3, with TRBD2 matching over 8 bases. Unmatched junction bases numbered 18, after V lost 4 bases and J lost 0 bases. This CDR3 region has 20 residues. Germline V gene lookup returns CDR1 MDHEN and CDR2 SYDVKM. In nucleotides, the CDR3 is TGTGCCAGCAGTTCTCCGACCGGGACTAGATGGGACCCTAGCACAGATACGCAGTATTTT. Amino acid sequence: CASSSPTGTRWDPSTDTQYF. The variable domain in full, completed from reference TRBV28 and TRBJ2-3, reads DVKVTQSSRYLVKRTGEKVFLECVQDMDHENMFWYRQDPGLGLRLIYFSYDVKMKEKGDIPEGYSVSREKKERFSLILESASTNQTSMYLCASSSPTGTRWDPSTDTQYFGPGTRLTVL.

J is TRBJ2-3 and V is TRBV4-2; 9 nucleotides match TRBD2. The CDR3 has 18 residues. Trimming removed 3 bases from V and 3 bases from J; junction bases left unmatched: 13. CDR1 is LGHNA, CDR2 YNFKEQ, per germline. CDR3 in amino acids: CASSHPPGREGETDTQYF. The CDR3 DNA sequence: TGTGCCAGCAGCCATCCCCCCGGGCGGGAGGGGGAGACAGATACGCAGTATTTT.

The J gene is TRBJ2-1, the V gene TRBV7-6, with TRBD2 matching over 7 bases. From germline, CDR1 is SGHVS and CDR2 FNYEAQ. V trimming: 5 bases; J trimming: 0 bases; junction bases outside the gene matches: 10. The CDR3 spans 17 residues. Here the CDR3 DNA reads TGTGCCAGCAGCATGAGCCCTGGCGGGAGCTCCTACAATGAGCAGTTCTTC. This gives the protein CASSMSPGGSSYNEQFF.

This clone showed up just a few times. The chain employs TRBV6-6 and TRBJ2-7; possible D gene TRBD1, 5 bases. CDR3 length: 14 amino acids. Germline CDR1 reads MNHNY; CDR2 reads SVGAGI (reference sequence). V was trimmed by 4 bases and J by 2 bases, leaving 12 bases between them. CDR3 loop: CASSFNRSPYEQYF. The CDR3 coding sequence is TGTGCCAGCAGTTTCAACAGGAGCCCCTACGAGCAGTACTTC.

DNA of the CDR3: TGTGCCAGCAGCTTTATTACGGCAGGGGGCTACAATGAGCAGTTCTTC. Residues: CASSFITAGGYNEQFF. The chain is built from TRBV13 and TRBJ2-1, with 7 bases identical to TRBD1. Germline V gene lookup returns CDR1 PRHDT and CDR2 FYEKMQ (reference sequence). CDR3 size: 16 residues. Trimming removed 3 bases from V and 3 bases from J; junction bases left unmatched: 8.

This sequence joins TRBV28 and TRBJ2-7; D is uncertain. The V end was cut by 5 bases, the J end by 6 bases, with 8 bases between. The CDR3 consists of 11 residues. CDR1 is MDHEN and CDR2 is SYDVKM in the germline V gene. The CDR3 sequence: CASSPTGEQYF. CDR3 coding DNA: TGTGCCAGCAGTCCCACCGGCGAGCAGTACTTC.

The chain uses TRBV7-8 and TRBJ2-1, with TRBD2 matching 8 bases. The CDR3 contains 15 residues. Germline assignment: CDR1 SGHVS and CDR2 FQNEAQ. V was clipped by 5 bases and J by 0 bases; unmatched bases: 3. The CDR3 sequence is CASSHSGASYNEQFF. In nucleotides, the CDR3 is TGTGCCAGCAGCCATAGCGGGGCCTCCTACAATGAGCAGTTCTTC.

The V and J genes are TRBV7-9 and TRBJ2-3, with TRBD2 matching 11 bases. This CDR3 has 18 residues. Trimming took 3 bases from V and 4 from J; bases not matched to a gene: 12. Germline V gene lookup returns CDR1 SEHNR and CDR2 FQNEAQ (reference sequence). The CDR3 loop reads CASSLLAGGEGSPDTQYF. CDR3 nucleotide sequence: TGTGCCAGCAGCTTGCTAGCGGGAGGTGAGGGGTCCCCAGATACGCAGTATTTT.

This clone was observed a handful of times. The chain has TRBV4-1 and TRBJ2-1, with 8 bases identical to TRBD2. J lost 3 bases, V lost 1 base, and 8 bases had no gene match. Germline V gene sequence: CDR1 MGHRA, CDR2 YSYEKL. The CDR3 loop spans 17 amino acids. CDR3 nucleotide sequence: TGCGCCAGCAGCCAAGGGAACGGGAGGGCCCTCTACAATGAGCAGTTCTTC. This sequence encodes CASSQGNGRALYNEQFF.